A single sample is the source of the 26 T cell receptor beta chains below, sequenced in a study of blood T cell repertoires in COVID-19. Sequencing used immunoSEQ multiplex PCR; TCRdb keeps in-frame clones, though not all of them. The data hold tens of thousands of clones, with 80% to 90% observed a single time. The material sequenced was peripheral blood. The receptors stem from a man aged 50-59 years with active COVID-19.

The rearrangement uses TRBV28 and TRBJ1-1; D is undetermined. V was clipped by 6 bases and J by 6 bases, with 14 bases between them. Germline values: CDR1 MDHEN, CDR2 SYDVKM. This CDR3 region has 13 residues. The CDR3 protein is CASSPMRSPEAFF. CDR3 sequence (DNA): TGTGCCAGCAGCCCGATGAGGTCTCCTGAAGCTTTCTTT.

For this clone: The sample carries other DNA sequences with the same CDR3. The CDR3 DNA reads TGTGCCAGTCGGGCAAGCAGGGATCAGCCCCAGCATTTT. It translates to CASRASRDQPQHF. This chain links TRBV19 with TRBJ1-5; tentatively, D is TRBD1 (5 bases). This CDR3 comprises 13 residues. Trimming cost V 8 bases and J 5 bases, with 13 bases left between them. Germline V gene data show CDR1 as LNHDA and CDR2 as SQIVND (reference sequence).

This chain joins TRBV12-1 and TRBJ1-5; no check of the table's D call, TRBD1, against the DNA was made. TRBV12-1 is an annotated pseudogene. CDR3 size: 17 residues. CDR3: CASSFPGQWGSNQPQHF. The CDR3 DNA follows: TGTGCCAGCAGCTTTCCCGGACAGTGGGGTTCGAATCAGCCCCAGCATTTT.

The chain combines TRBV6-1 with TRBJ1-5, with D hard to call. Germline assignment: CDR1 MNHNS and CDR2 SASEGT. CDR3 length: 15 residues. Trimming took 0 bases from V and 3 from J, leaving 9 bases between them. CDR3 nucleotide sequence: TGTGCCAGCAGTGAAGCGGGAGGGATCAATCAGCCCCAGCATTTT. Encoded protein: CASSEAGGINQPQHF.

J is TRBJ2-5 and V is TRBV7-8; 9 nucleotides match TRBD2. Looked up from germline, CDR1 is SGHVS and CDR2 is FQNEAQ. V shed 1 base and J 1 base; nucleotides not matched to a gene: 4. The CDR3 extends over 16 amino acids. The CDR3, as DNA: TGTGCCAGCAGCTTAGGACGCGGGGGGGCCCAAGAGACCCAGTACTTC. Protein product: CASSLGRGGAQETQYF. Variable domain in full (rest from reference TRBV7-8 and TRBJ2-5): GAGVSQSPRYKVAKRGQDVALRCDPISGHVSLFWYQQALGQGPEFLTYFQNEAQLDKSGLPSDRFFAERPEGSVSTLKIQRTQQEDSAVYLCASSLGRGGAQETQYFGPGTRLLVL.

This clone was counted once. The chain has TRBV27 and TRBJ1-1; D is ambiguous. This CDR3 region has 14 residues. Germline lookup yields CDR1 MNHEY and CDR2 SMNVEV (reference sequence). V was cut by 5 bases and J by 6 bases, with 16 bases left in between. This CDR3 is CASSANRPSAEAFF. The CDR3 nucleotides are TGTGCCAGCAGTGCTAACAGACCTTCGGCTGAAGCTTTCTTT.

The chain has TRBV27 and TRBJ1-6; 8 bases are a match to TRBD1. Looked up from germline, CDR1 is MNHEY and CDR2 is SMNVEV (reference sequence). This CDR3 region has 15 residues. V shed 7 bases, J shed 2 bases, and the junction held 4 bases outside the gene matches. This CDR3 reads CASTRGQAYNSPLHF. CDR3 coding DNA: TGTGCCAGCACCAGGGGACAGGCCTATAATTCACCCCTCCACTTT.

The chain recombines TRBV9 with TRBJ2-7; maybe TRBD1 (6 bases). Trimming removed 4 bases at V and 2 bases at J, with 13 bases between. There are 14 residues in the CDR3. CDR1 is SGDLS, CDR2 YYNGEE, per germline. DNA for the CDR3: TGTGCCAGCAGCCCTGAGGACAGAACCTACGAGCAGTACTTC. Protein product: CASSPEDRTYEQYF.

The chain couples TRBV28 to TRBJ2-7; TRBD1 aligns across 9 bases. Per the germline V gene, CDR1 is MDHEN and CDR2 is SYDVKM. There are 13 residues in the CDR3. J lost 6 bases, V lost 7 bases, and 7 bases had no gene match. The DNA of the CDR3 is TGTGCCAGCATCCCGGGACAGGGAGGCGAGCAGTACTTC. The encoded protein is CASIPGQGGEQYF.

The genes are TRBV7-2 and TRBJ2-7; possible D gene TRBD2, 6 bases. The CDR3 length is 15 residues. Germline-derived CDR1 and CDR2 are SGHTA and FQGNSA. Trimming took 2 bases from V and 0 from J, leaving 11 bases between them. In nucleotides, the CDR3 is TGTGCCAGCAGCTTAAGGCGGGGAAGCTCCTACGAGCAGTACTTC. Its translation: CASSLRRGSSYEQYF.

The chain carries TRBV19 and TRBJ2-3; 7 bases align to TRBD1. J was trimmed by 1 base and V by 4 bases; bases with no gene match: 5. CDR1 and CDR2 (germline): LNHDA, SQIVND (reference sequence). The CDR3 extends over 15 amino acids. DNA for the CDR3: TGTGCCAGTAGTAACGGGGACAGCGGCACAGATACGCAGTATTTT. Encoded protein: CASSNGDSGTDTQYF.

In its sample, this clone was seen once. The CDR3 here is CASSPLGASTDTQYF. As DNA, the CDR3 is TGTGCCAGCAGCCCGCTAGGGGCTAGCACAGATACGCAGTATTTT. The gene calls are TRBV13 and TRBJ2-3; D is perhaps TRBD1 (5 bases). Germline CDR1 and CDR2: PRHDT and FYEKMQ (reference sequence). V was trimmed by 5 bases and J by 0 bases, leaving 12 bases between them. The CDR3 totals 15 residues.

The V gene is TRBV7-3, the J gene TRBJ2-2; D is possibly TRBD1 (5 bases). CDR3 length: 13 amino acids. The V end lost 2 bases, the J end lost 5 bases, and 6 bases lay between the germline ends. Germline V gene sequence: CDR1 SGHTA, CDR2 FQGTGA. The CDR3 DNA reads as TGTGCCAGCAGCTTAGCAGGGACCGGGGAGCTGTTTTTT. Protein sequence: CASSLAGTGELFF.

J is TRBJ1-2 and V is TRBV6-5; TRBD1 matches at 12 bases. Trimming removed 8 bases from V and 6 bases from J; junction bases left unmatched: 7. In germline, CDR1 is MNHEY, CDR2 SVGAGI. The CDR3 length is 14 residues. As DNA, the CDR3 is TGTGCCAGCCGCGGGACAGGGGGCGCGGATGGCTACACCTTC. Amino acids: CASRGTGGADGYTF.

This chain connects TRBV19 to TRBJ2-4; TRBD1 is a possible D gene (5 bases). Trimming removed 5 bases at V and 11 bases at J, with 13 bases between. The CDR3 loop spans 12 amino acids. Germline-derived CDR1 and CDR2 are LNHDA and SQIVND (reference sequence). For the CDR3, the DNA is TGTGCCAGTAGTGGGGCGGACCTTCTTCAGTACTTC. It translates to CASSGADLLQYF.

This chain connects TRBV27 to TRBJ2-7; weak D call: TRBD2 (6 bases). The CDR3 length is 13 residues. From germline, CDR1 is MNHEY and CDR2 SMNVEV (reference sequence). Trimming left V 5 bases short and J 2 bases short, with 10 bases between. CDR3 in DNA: TGTGCCAGCAGTATGGGGGGTACCTACGAGCAGTACTTC. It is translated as CASSMGGTYEQYF.

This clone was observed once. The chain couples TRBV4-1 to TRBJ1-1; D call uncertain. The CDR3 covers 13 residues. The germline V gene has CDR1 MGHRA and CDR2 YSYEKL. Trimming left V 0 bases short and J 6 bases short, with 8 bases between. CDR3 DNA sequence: TGCGCCAGCAGCCAAGAGGAGGCAGCTGAAGCTTTCTTT. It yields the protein CASSQEEAAEAFF.

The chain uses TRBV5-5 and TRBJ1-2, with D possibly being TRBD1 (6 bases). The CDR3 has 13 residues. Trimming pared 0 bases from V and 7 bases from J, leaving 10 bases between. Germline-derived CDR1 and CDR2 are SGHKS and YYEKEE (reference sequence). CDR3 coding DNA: TGTGCCAGCAGCTTGGCCCCAGGGGCTGGCTACACCTTC. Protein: CASSLAPGAGYTF.

The CDR3 nucleotides read TGTGCCAGCAGCGCACAAGCTAGGGGCAGGGCTTTCTTT. Amino acids: CASSAQARGRAFF. The chain has TRBV3-1 (or the pseudogene TRBV3-2) and TRBJ1-1; the D gene is possibly TRBD1 (5 bases). The V gene's germline CDR1 is LGHDT and CDR2 YNNKEL (reference sequence). The CDR3 extends over 13 amino acids. V was pared by 5 bases and J by 11 bases, with 18 bases between.

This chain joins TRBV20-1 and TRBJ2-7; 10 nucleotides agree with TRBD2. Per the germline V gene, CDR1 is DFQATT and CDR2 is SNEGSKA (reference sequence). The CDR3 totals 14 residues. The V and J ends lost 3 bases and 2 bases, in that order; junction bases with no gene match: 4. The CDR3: CSASITSGTYEQYF. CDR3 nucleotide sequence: TGCAGTGCTAGTATAACTAGCGGGACCTACGAGCAGTACTTC.

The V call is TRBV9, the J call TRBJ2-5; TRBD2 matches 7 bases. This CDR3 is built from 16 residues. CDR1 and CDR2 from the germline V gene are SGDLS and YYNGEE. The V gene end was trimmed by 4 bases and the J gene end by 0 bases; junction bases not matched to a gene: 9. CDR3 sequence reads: CASSPGAGLYQETQYF. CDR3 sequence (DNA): TGTGCCAGCAGCCCCGGAGCGGGATTGTACCAAGAGACCCAGTACTTC.

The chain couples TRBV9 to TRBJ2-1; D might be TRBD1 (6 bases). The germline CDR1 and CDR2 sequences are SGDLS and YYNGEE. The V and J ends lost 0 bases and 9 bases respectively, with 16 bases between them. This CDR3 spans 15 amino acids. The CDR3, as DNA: TGTGCCAGCAGCGTAGGAGGGGCAGGGGTCGGTGAGCAGTTCTTC. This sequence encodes CASSVGGAGVGEQFF.

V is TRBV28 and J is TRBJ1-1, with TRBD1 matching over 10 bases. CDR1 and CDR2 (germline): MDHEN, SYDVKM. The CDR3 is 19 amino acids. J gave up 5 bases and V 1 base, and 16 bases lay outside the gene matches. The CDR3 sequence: CASSLLTLRTGGPRTEAFF. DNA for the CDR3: TGTGCCAGCAGTTTATTAACCCTCCGGACAGGGGGTCCGAGAACTGAAGCTTTCTTT.

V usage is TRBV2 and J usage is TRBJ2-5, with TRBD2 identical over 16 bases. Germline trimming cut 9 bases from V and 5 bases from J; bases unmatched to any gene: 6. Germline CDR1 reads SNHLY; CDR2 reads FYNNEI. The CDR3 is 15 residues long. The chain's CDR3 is CASGTSGGAWETQYF. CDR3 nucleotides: TGTGCCAGTGGGACTAGCGGGGGGGCTTGGGAGACCCAGTACTTC.

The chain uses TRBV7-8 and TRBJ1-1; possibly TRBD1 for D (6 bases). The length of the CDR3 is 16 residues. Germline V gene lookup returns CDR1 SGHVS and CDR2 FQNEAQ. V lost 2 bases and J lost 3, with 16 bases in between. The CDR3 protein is CASSLLETGWDTEAFF. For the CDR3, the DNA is TGTGCCAGCAGCTTATTGGAAACAGGGTGGGACACTGAAGCTTTCTTT.

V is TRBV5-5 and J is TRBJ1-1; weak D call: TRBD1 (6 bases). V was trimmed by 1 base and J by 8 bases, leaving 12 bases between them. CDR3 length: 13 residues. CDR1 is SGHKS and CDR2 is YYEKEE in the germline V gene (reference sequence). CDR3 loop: CASSLPGAREAFF. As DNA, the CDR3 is TGTGCCAGCAGCTTGCCAGGGGCGCGGGAAGCTTTCTTT.